The rows below give T cell receptor beta chains drawn from one sample of a study of OX40 agonist ivuxolimab in advanced cancers. Clones were sequenced by immunoSEQ multiplex PCR, and TCRdb holds only the in-frame ones, with some missing. Here the sample spans about 78,000 clones, about 84% being singletons. This material consisted of CD4+ or CD8+ T cells sorted from blood, taken in a trial of the OX40 agonist ivuxolimab. These receptors were taken from an adult with an advanced solid tumor such as melanoma, head and neck, liver or kidney cancer. Both conserved end residues are part of each CDR3. A D gene is named only where the DNA matches it firmly.

v_call d_call cdr3_aa
TRBV6-1 . CASSDRLEYGPAEGNTIYF
TRBV6-1 TRBD1 CASSERGDRVAFF
TRBV4-1 . CASSRIGGEVAGELFF
TRBV28 TRBD1 CASSWTGVKTEAFF
TRBV6-5 . CASSYKVAAEDTQYF
TRBV7-2 . CASSPSRDSYNEQFF
TRBV28 TRBD2 CASRFAGVKNIQYF
TRBV2 TRBD1 CASSWDRVTQYF
TRBV6-6 . CASSTDSGNQPQHF
TRBV7-9 . CASSLAGGAYSNQPQHF
TRBV11-2 . CASSLAGEEQYF
TRBV19 TRBD1 CAIADRAGADTQYF
TRBV4-1 . CASSQDLRDPYGYTF
TRBV2 . CASSPISGSSHEQYF
TRBV28 . CASSLPESYQPQHF
TRBV6-5 . CASRGGGETNEKLFF
TRBV28 . CASIDVGSANEKLFF
TRBV29-1 . CSAQVGNTEAFF
TRBV11-2 . CASSKGVGATRETQYF
TRBV7-9 TRBD1 CASSTGVGTGRTEAFF
TRBV19 . CASSIGLVSNQPQHF
TRBV18 . CASSSQITNEKLFF